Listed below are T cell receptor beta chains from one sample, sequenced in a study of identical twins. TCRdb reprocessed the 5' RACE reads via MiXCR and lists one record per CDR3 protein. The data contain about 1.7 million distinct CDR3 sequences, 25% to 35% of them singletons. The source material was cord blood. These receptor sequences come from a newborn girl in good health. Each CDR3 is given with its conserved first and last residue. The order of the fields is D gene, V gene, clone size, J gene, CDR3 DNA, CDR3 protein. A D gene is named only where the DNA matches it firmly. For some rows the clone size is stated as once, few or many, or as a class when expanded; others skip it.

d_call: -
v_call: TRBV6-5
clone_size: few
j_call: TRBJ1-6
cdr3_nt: TGTGCCAGCCGATTTGACAGTAATTTTTCACCCCTCCACTTT
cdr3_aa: CASRFDSNFSPLHF

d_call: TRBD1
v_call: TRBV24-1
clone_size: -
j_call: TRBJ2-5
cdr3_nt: TGTGCCACCAGTGGATACAGGGGAGAGACCCAGTACTTC
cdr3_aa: CATSGYRGETQYF

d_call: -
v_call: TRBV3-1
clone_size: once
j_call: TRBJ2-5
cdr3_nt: TGTGCCAGCAGCCCAATCGGGCAGGACCAGTACTTC
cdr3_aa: CASSPIGQDQYF

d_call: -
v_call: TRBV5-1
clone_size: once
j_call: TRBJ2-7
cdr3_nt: TGCGCCAGCAGCCCGCGACAGTCTAGCTCCTACGAGCAGTACTTC
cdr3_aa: CASSPRQSSSYEQYF

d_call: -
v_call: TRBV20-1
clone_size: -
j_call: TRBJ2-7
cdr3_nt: TGCAGTGCTTTTGACACCTACGAGCAGTACTTC
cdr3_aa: CSAFDTYEQYF

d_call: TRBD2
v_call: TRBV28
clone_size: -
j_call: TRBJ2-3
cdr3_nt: TGTGCCAGCAGTCCTTCGCGGGAGCTGACAGATACGCGGTATTTT
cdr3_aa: CASSPSRELTDTRYF

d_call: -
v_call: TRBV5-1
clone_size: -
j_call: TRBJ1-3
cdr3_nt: TGCGCCAGCAGTCCGAACATTGGAAACACCATATATTTT
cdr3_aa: CASSPNIGNTIYF

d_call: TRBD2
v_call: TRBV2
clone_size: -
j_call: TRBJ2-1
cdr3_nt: TGTGCCAGCAGGGATCCGGGAGGATACAATGAGCAGTTCTTC
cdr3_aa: CASRDPGGYNEQFF

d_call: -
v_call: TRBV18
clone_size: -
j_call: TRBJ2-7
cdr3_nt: TGTGCCAGCTCACCACGAGCGGACCACTCCTACGAGCAGTGCTTC
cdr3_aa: CASSPRADHSYEQCF

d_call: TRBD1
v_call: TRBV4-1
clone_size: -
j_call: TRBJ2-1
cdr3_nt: TGCGCCAGCAGCCAATTGGGACAGGGGATCCACAATGAGCAGTTCTTC
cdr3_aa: CASSQLGQGIHNEQFF

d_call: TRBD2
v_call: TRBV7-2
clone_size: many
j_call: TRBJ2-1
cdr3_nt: TGTGCCAGCAGTTTAGGGACTAGCGTATACAATGAGCAGTTCTTC
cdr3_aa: CASSLGTSVYNEQFF

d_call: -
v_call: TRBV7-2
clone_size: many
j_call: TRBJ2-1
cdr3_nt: TGTGCCAGCAGCTTATTCGGTGTCGCCTACAATGAGCAGTTCTTC
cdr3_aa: CASSLFGVAYNEQFF

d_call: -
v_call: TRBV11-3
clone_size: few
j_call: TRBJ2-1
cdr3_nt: TGTGCCAGCGCCGGGAGTGGGTACAATGAGCAGTTCTTC
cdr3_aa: CASAGSGYNEQFF

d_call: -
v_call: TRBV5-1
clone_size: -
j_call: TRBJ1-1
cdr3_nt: TGCGCCAGCAGCAAACGGACGGTTAACACTGAAGCTTTCTTT
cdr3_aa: CASSKRTVNTEAFF

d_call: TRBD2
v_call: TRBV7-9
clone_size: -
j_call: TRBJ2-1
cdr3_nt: TGTGCCAGCAGGCCATCTAGCGGTTCCTACAATGAGCAGTTCTTC
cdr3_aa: CASRPSSGSYNEQFF

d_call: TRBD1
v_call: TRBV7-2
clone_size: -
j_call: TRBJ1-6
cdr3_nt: TGTGCCAGCAGCATAGGACAGGGGCTTGGTTCACCCCTCCACTTT
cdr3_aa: CASSIGQGLGSPLHF

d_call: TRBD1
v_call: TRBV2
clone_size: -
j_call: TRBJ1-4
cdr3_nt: TGTGCCAGCGGACAGGGGAAAAAACTGTTTTTT
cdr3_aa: CASGQGKKLFF

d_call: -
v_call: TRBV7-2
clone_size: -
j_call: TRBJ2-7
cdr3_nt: TGTGCCAGCAGCTCTTCGGTGGATTCCTGCGAGCAGTACTTC
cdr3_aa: CASSSSVDSCEQYF

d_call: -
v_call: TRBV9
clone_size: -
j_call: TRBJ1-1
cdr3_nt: TGTGCCGGCAGCAACCGAGTGAACACTGAAGCTTTCTTT
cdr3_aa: CAGSNRVNTEAFF

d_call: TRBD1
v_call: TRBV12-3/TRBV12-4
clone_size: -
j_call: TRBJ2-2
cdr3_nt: TGTGCCAGCAGGTACAGGGGCGCGAACACCGGGGAGCTGTTTTTT
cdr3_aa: CASRYRGANTGELFF

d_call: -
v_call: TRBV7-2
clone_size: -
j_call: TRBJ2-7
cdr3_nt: TGTGCCAGCAGCTTAGGAGGGATGATGTCCTACGAGCAGTACTTC
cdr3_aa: CASSLGGMMSYEQYF

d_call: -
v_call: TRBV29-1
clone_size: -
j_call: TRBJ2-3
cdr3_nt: TGCAGCGTTGGAAGGGCAGGCCCCACAGATACGCAGTATTTT
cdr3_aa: CSVGRAGPTDTQYF

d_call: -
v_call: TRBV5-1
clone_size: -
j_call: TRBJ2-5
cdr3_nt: TGCGCCAGCAGCTCCCAAGATCCCCAAGAGACCCAGTACTTC
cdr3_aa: CASSSQDPQETQYF

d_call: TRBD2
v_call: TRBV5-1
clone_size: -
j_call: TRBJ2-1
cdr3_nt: TGCGCCAGCAGCTTGGTAGGTCTAGCGGGAGGGAAAAGCTCCTACAATGAGCGGTACTTC
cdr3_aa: CASSLVGLAGGKSSYNERYF

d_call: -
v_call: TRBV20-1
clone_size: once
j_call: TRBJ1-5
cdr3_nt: TGCAGTGCAGCGACAGAGCTTCAGGATCAGCCCCAGCATTTT
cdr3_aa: CSAATELQDQPQHF

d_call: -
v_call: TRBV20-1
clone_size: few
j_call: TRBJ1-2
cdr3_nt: TGCAGTGCTAGAGATACCAGGGACCCCTATGGCTACACCTTC
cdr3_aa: CSARDTRDPYGYTF

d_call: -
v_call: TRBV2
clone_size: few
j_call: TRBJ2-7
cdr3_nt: TGTGCCAGCAGTGGCTTGGAGCGATACAATGAGCAGTACTTC
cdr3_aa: CASSGLERYNEQYF

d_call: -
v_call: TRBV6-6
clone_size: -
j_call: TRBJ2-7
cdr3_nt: TGTGCCAGCACCGCTCCGGGACCTGATTACGAGCAGTACTTC
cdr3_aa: CASTAPGPDYEQYF

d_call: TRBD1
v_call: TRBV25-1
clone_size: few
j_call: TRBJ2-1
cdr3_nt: TGTGCCAGCTCCCCGGGACAGGGGCGGGGGGAGCAGTTCTTC
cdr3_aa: CASSPGQGRGEQFF

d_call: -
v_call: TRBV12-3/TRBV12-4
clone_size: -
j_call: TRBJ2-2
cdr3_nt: TGTGCCAGCAGTTTAGTGGTCAGAGGGGACACCGGGGAGCTGTTTTTT
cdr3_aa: CASSLVVRGDTGELFF

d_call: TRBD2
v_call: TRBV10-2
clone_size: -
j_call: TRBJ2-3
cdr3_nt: TGCGCCAGCAGTAACAGCGGGGGGCGAGATACGCAGTATTTT
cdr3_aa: CASSNSGGRDTQYF

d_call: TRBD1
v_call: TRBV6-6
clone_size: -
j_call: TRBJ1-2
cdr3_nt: TGTGCCAGCAGTCGACAGGGGGCGCGCGGCTACACCTTC
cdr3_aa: CASSRQGARGYTF

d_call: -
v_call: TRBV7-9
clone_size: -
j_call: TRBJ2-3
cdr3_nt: TGTGCCAGCAGCTTAGGCAGGGTGATAGGCACAGATACGCAGTATTTT
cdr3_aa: CASSLGRVIGTDTQYF

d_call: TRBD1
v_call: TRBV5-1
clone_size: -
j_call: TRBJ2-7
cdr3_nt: TGCGCCAGCAGCGGGGTCACCGGGACAGGGGGCGAGCGGTACTTC
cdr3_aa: CASSGVTGTGGERYF

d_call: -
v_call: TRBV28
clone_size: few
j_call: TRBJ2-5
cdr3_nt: TGTGCCAGCAGTTTAGGGGCGGGCCTACCACAAATAAAGGAAATCAGAGAGACCCAGTACTTC
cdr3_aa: CASSLGAGLPQIKEIRETQYF

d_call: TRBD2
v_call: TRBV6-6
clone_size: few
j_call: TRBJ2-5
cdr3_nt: TGTGCCAGCAGTTACCTAGCGGGAGGGTTCCAAGAGACCCAGTACTTC
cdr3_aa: CASSYLAGGFQETQYF

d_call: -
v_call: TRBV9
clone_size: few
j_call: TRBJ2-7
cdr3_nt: TGTGCCAGCAGCTGGGCAGCGGGCTACGAGCAGTACTTC
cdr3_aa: CASSWAAGYEQYF

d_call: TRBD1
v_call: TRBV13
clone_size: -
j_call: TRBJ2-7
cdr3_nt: TGTGCCAGCAGCGACACCGGGACAGGAGGTCACTACGAGCAGTACTTC
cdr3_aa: CASSDTGTGGHYEQYF

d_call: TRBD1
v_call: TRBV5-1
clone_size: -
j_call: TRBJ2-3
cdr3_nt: TGCGCCAGCAGGGGCGAGCCGGGACAGAGCACAGATCCGCAGTATTTT
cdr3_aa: CASRGEPGQSTDPQYF

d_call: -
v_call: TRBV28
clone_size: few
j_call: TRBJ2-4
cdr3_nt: TGTGCCAGCAGTCAGCCAGGGGCCTTAGCCAAAAACATTCAGTACTTC
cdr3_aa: CASSQPGALAKNIQYF